This T cell receptor beta chain appears in the sequencing data of a study of metastatic and nonmetastatic thyroid tumors. About the study: Blood and tumor or nodule tissue repertoires from malignant and benign thyroid patients were compared.

TCRdb re-called clones via MiXCR from the PCR reads. The sample has tens of thousands of clones; 12% are singletons. Thyroid surgery had not been preceded by any treatment in any patient. This clone has ten or more counts. As yet, its antigen is unknown. The length of the CDR3 is 13 residues. CDR1 is KGHDR and CDR2 is SFDVKD in the germline V gene. Trimming cost V 8 bases and J 5 bases, with 14 bases left between them. Study-wide results and caveats: Reports indicated that malignant thyroid tumors showed significantly higher TCR beta diversity than benign nodules did, in blood and tumor.

This chain links TRBV24-1 with TRBJ1-1; possibly TRBD1 for D (6 bases). The clonotype originates from a male donor with papillary thyroid cancer or a benign thyroid nodule (not recorded which). Some clones in this sample may be carry-over from other donors' samples. Sequenced material: blood. This CDR3 is CATIARGGTEAFF. CDR3 nucleotide sequence: TGTGCCACCATAGCCAGGGGTGGGACTGAAGCTTTCTTT.